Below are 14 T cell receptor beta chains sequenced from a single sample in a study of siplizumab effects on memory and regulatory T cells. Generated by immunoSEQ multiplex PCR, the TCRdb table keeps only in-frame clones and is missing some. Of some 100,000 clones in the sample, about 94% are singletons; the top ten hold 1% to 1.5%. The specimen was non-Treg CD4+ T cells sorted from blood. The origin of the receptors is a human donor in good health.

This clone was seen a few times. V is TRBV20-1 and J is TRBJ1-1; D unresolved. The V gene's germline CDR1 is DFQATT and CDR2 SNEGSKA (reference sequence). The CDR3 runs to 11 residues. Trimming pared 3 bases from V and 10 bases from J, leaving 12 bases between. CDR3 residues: CSASLIRRAFF. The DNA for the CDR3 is TGCAGTGCTAGTTTAATTCGGCGAGCTTTCTTT.

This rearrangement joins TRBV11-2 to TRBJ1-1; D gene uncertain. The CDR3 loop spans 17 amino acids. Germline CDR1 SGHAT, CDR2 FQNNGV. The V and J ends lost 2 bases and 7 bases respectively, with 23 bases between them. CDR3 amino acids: CASSLPRAGPRTGEAFF. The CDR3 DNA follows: TGTGCCAGCAGCTTACCGCGTGCGGGCCCACGAACGGGTGAAGCTTTCTTT.

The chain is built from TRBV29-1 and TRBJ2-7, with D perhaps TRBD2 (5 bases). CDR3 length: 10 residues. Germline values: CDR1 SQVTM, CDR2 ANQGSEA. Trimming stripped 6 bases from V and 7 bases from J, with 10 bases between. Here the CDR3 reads CSVETGEQYF. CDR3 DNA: TGCAGCGTCGAGACGGGGGAGCAGTACTTC.

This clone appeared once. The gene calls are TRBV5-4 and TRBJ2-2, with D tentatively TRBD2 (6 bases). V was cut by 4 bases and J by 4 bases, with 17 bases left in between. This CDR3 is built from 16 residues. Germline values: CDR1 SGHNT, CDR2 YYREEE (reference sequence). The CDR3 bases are TGTGCCAGCAGCCCTAAGACGTCGGGAGTCACCGGGGAGCTGTTTTTT. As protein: CASSPKTSGVTGELFF.

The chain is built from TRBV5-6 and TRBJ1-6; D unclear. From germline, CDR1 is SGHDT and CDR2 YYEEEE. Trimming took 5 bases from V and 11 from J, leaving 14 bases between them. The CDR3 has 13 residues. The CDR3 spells CASSSGPITPLHF. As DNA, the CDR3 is TGTGCCAGCAGTTCGGGCCCTATTACACCCCTCCACTTT.

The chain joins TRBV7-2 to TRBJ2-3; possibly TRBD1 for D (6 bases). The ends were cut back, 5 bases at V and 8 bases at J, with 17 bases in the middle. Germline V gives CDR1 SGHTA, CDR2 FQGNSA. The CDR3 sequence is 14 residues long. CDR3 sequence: CASSLRDNRRTQYF. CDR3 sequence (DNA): TGTGCCAGCAGCCTCCGGGACAACCGTCGTACGCAGTATTTT. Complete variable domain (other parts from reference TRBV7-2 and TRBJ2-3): GAGVSQSPSNKVTEKGKDVELRCDPISGHTALYWYRQSLGQGLEFLIYFQGNSAPDKSGLPSDRFSAERTGGSVSTLTIQRTQQEDSAVYLCASSLRDNRRTQYFGPGTRLTVL.

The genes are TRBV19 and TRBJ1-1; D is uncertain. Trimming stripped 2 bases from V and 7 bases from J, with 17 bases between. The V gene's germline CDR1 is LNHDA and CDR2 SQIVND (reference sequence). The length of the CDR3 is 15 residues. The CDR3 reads CASSITAGMSGEAFF. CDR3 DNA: TGTGCCAGTAGTATAACCGCTGGGATGTCAGGTGAAGCTTTCTTT.

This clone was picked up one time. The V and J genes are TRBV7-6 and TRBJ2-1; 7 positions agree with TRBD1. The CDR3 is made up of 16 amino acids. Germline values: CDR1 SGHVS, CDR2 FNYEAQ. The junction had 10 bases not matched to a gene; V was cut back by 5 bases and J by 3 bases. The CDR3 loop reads CASSHRRDRVYNEQFF. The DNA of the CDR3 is TGTGCCAGCAGCCACAGGAGAGACAGGGTCTACAATGAGCAGTTCTTC.

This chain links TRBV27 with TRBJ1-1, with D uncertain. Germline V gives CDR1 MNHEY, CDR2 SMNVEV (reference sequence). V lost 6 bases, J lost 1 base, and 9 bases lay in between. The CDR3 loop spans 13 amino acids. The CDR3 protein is CASRPRGNTEAFF. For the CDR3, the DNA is TGTGCCAGCAGGCCCCGCGGGAACACTGAAGCTTTCTTT.

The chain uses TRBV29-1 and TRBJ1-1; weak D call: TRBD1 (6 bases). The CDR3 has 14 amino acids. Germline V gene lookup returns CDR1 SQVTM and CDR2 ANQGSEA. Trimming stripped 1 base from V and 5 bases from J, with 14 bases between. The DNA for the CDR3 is TGCAGCGTTGAAGTTTCCACAGGGTGGACTGAAGCTTTCTTT. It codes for CSVEVSTGWTEAFF.

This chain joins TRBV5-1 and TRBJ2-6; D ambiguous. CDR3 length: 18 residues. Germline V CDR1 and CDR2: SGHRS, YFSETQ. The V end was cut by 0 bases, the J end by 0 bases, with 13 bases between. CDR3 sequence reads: CASSLVGTTSSGANVLTF. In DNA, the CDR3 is TGCGCCAGCAGCTTGGTCGGCACCACCTCCTCTGGGGCCAACGTCCTGACTTTC.

The CDR3 region has the DNA TGTGCCAGCAGCCCCCCCGGGTGGGAGACCCAGTACTTC. This translates into CASSPPGWETQYF. The chain employs TRBV7-6 and TRBJ2-5, with D unclear. From germline, CDR1 is SGHVS and CDR2 FNYEAQ. V gave up 5 bases and J gave up 5 bases, with 12 bases separating them. There are 13 residues in the CDR3.

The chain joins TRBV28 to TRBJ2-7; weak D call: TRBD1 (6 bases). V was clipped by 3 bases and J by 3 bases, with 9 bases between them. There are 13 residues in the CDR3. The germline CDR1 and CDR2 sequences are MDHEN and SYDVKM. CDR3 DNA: TGTGCCAGCAGTTTGGCAGGGGACTACGAGCAGTACTTC. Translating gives CASSLAGDYEQYF.

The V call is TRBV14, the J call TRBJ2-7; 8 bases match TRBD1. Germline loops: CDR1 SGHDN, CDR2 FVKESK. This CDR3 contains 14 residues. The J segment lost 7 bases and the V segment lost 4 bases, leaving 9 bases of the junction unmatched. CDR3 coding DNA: TGTGCCAGCAGCCTGTGGACAGGGCCGAAGGAGCAGTACTTC. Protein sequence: CASSLWTGPKEQYF.